This T cell receptor (beta chain) was observed in a study of blood T cell repertoires in COVID-19. In the study overall: Material from acute and convalescent COVID-19 was sourced from the United States, Italy and Spain. Sources were T cells, B-cell-depleted T cells, or PBMCs; the material itself was cDNA or gDNA.

Methods used by the authors: For nucleated cells, counts were estimated from reference gene primer amplification. The protocol was immunoSEQ multiplex PCR, while the TCRdb copy is restricted to in-frame clones and leaves out a portion. V, J and clone size derive from that table, while D and trimming were established from the DNA sequence. The sample contains about 140,000 clones, 84% of which appear only once. The V gene end was trimmed by 0 bases and the J gene end by 4 bases; junction bases not matched to a gene: 6. Germline loops: CDR1 SGHDT, CDR2 YYEEEE. This CDR3 has 17 residues. The genes are TRBV5-6 and TRBJ2-2; TRBD2 agrees at 10 bases. This TCR derives from a human donor in a cohort sampled during active COVID-19. Material for sequencing was peripheral blood. The CDR3 region has the DNA TGTGCCAGCAGCTTGGTGCTAGCGGGGGTAGGCACCGGGGAGCTGTTTTTT. It is translated as CASSLVLAGVGTGELFF.